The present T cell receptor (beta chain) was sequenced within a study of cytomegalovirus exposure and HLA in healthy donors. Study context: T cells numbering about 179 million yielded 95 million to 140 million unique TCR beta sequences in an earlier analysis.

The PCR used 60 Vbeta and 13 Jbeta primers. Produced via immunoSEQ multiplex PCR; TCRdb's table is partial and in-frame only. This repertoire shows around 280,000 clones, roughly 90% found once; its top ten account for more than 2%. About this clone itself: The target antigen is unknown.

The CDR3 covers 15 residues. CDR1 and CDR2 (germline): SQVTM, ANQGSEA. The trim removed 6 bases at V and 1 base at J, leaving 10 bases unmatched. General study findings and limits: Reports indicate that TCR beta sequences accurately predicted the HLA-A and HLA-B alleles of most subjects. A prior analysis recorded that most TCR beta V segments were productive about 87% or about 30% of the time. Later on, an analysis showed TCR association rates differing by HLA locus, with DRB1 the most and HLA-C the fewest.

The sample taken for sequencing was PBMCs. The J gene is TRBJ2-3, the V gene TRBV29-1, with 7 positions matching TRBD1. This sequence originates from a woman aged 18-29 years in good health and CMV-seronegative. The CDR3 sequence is CSVPPGQGGTDTQYF. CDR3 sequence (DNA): TGCAGCGTCCCCCCGGGGCAGGGGGGCACAGATACGCAGTATTTT.